This TCR beta chain is drawn from a study of cytomegalovirus exposure and HLA in healthy donors (dated 2017 in TCRdb). Some background on the complete study: An earlier analysis of 587 of the donors reported under 300 Gb of sequence data and 90 million to 120 million unique TCR beta sequences obtained from approximately 180 million T cells. In the later analysis, no new phenotypic data were used to find candidate immune exposures; instead, reliance was placed on TCR beta sequences and their occurrence across donors. To predict cytomegalovirus infection status, the study combined high-throughput TCR immunosequencing, statistical association of individual TCRs with disease status, and machine learning. Of the 350 to 400 genotyped donors, roughly 85% fell in the genetic ancestry cluster associated with self-reported Caucasian donors. Class I and class II HLA loci were covered by the typing at four-digit resolution. An early release covering around 630 HLA-typed donors comprised approximately 290 gigabases of sequencing data and around 80 million unique TCR sequences. Genome-wide SNP genotypes for about 60% of the 666 donors were used in a later genetic analysis, which treated that subset as a discovery cohort. All discovery cohort repertoires had been generated on a single sequencing platform. The study used immunosequencing to profile the T cell repertoires of under 700 subjects and linked those repertoires to cytomegalovirus serostatus. Across about 370 genotyped donors of the cohort, an average of about 240,000 unique TCR beta nucleotide sequences per donor were sequenced, and 15% to 20% of those sequences were non-productive. Donor age, sex, ethnicity and CMV serostatus were compiled together with the repertoire data. Typing coverage varied by locus: roughly 620-630 donors for A, B, C, DRB1 and DQB1; roughly 500 for DQA1; 606 for DPA1; about 450 for DPB1. In addition to the first cohort of 500 to 850 subjects, a separate validation cohort of approximately 110 different subjects was used. The study aimed to test whether cataloging public T cell receptors could reveal signatures of past pathogen exposure. A later analysis re-analyzed previously published TCR beta repertoires from 500 to 700 donors and added high-resolution HLA genotyping to study TCR occurrence patterns. To decide whether each TCR beta V gene segment behaved as functional or pseudogenic, an earlier analysis of some 570 of the donors relied on high-throughput TCR beta sequencing. Because of strong linkage in the cohort, five DR-DQ haplotypes were treated as single units for association and clustering. Overall results and qualifications from the work: Because counts were too low, roughly 16 rarely observed V segments, including chromosome 9 orphons, were excluded from the earlier analysis of some 540 of the donors. Roughly uniform sequencing depth across donors was assumed in presence/absence analyses, although this assumption may not hold. Strong co-occurrence of HLA alleles, especially DR and DQ, made assigning TCR associations to individual alleles difficult. In a later analysis, several top co-occurrence clusters were reported to appear linked to parvovirus B19, influenza, CMV and Epstein-Barr virus. Only TCR beta chains were sequenced in this cohort, and the absence of alpha or paired-chain data limited detectable features. Because HLA typing was missing for some donors at each locus, association tests included only the typed subset. It was suggested by the authors that the approach could potentially be generalized to other disease states and immunological phenotypes. According to a later analysis, most CMV-associated TCR beta chains appeared to be HLA-restricted, and the HLA associations seemed to be driven largely by CMV exposure. Correlated functional status among segregating V segments might reflect linkage disequilibrium, but an unknown experimental factor could not be ruled out. A later analysis found that HLA-associated TCR beta chains were more clonally expanded and had lower generation probabilities than equally common non-associated chains. Some IMGT-functional V segments, including TRBV6-2 and TRBV6-3, could not be distinguished by the 87-base-pair reads and were therefore excluded. The classifier was reported to diagnose cytomegalovirus status with high specificity and sensitivity in both the original cohort and the validation cohort. The study gave a list of about 150 TCR beta chains associated with cytomegalovirus. A few of the identified cytomegalovirus-associated TCR beta chains were confirmed in vitro to be specific for cytomegalovirus antigens. A further reported finding was that TCR beta sequences accurately predicted the HLA-A and HLA-B alleles for most subjects in the first cohort. An association between a missense DCLRE1C variant and V-gene and J-gene trimming of TCR beta chains was found in a later genetic analysis and replicated in an independent cohort. A cluster of highly shared sequence variants was judged likely to be a technical artifact of the sequencing pipeline. Across donors, most TCR sequences were observed very rarely, whereas some public TCRs were present in many individuals. The only immune exposure information available for the cohort was CMV serostatus. In a later analysis, TCR association rates were found to vary across HLA loci, with the most associated TCRs seen for DRB1 alleles and the fewest for HLA-C alleles. Broadly in line with IMGT annotations, most TCR beta V segments showed up in productive rearrangements about 87% or about 30% of the time in an earlier analysis of 450 to 750 of the donors. According to a later genetic analysis, donors in an Asian-associated ancestry cluster had fewer N-insertions in productive TCRs than the approximately 690-donor mean. A later analysis associated 15,000 or so TCR beta sequences with specific HLA alleles at a false discovery rate of 0.05.

Taken from the germline V gene, the CDR1 and CDR2 loops are SGHRS and YFSETQ. V and J are trimmed by 0 bases and 3 bases, and the gene matches miss 9 bases of the junction. The CDR3 covers 16 residues, taking in both the cysteine and the phenylalanine. The retained sequence is limited to the CDR3, 48 bases, with the frame set at the first base. About this clone: Its target antigen remains unknown. The sample holds no much larger clone one base away, and base qualities are not on file.

To prepare the library, the immunoSEQ multiplex PCR assay was applied. For the multiplex PCR, a mixture combining 60 forward primers for TCR Vbeta segments and 13 reverse primers for TCR Jbeta segments was used. The CDR3 region of rearranged TCR beta genes was amplified from genomic DNA by a multiplex PCR assay. On the Illumina HiSeq System, the amplified TCR beta libraries were sequenced as 87-base-pair reads. From the authors' description of their analysis: Across the roughly 640 repertoires, a later analysis counted approximately 75 million unique TCR beta chains, roughly 11 million of which were shared by at least two donors. Raw reads were error-corrected and collapsed into unique sequences with a nearest-neighbor algorithm that merged closely related sequences to remove PCR and sequencing errors. CDR3 sequences were aligned to IMGT reference sequences to assign V, D and J gene segments. Each retained sequence needed at least a six-nucleotide match to both a V gene segment and a J gene segment. A rearrangement was called productive if the CDR3 had no stop codons and remained in frame with V and J, and every other rearrangement was called non-productive. Following IMGT convention, CDR3 was defined as the stretch from the second conserved V-encoded cysteine to the conserved J-encoded phenylalanine. The earlier analysis of 550 to 650 of the donors excluded any sequence lacking an unambiguous match to a single V gene segment. An earlier analysis of around 600 of the donors classified V segments as functional when productive rearrangements were above 56.7% and as segregating when the standard deviation between donors was above 5%. A statistical classification framework was developed to diagnose cytomegalovirus status using the catalog of TCR beta chain sequences. V and J gene assignment, in a later analysis, came from comparing TCR nucleotide sequences with IMGT/GENE-DB human TR gene sequences. A later analysis assigned CDR3 sequences and most-parsimonious VDJ recombination scenarios with the TCRdist pipeline. In a later analysis, each TCR beta chain was defined by its CDR3 amino acid sequence together with its V-gene family, and reads without a unique V-gene family were excluded. To address suspected cross-contamination and a sequencing artifact, a later analysis removed under 600 highly shared, low-generation-probability nucleotide sequences. In a later analysis, a clonal expansion index for each public chain was calculated from normalized within-repertoire ranks of inferred template counts. A later analysis computed generation probabilities with a VDJ recombination model fitted to out-of-frame rearrangements, and checked the results against IGoR. A later analysis scored TCR-TCR, TCR-HLA and TCR-CMV co-occurrence with hypergeometric tests, applying a repertoire-size bias correction to TCR pairs. To estimate false discovery rates, a later analysis permuted the HLA or CMV assignments 20 times. In a later analysis, co-occurring TCRs were grouped using DBSCAN, and TCRdist sequence similarity was added for clustering within HLA-allele-positive subsets. Repertoires with fewer than 30,000 or more than 120,000 public chains were left out of co-occurrence clustering, as were five repertoires with anomalous nucleotide sharing. TCRdb carries this immuneACCESS record with in-frame sequences only. Its versions omit some clonotypes, under half of them owing to an unresolved V gene in the studies checked, with the rest unexplained. The D gene and trimming were derived from the DNA, and the V and J assignments and clone size from that table. The sample includes under 150,000 clones, with around 74% observed a single time. Jointly, the top ten make up 1.6% of the sample.

The cohort consisted of 666 healthy bone marrow donors. At the time of sampling, all cohort members were nominally healthy, though unrecorded immune exposures were likely present. The donor was CMV seronegative and belonged to the group of roughly 330 seronegative cohort members. A peripheral blood sample was collected from each donor, and TCR beta sequencing was performed on peripheral blood mononuclear cells. Genomic DNA was extracted from the blood cell samples with the Qiagen DNeasy Blood Extraction Kit. The sample was PBMCs. The TCR sequence derives from a young woman in good health and CMV-seronegative. The rearranged chain carries TRBV5-1 and TRBJ2-7, with TRBD1 matching 7 junction bases. CDR3 reads: CASSLAPRDSGYEQYF. The DNA reads TGCGCCAGCAGCTTGGCCCCCCGGGACAGCGGCTACGAGCAGTACTTC.